Listed below are T cell receptor beta chains from one sample, sequenced in a study of T cell repertoires in cytomegalovirus infection. No antigen is known for these receptors. TCRdb analysed the reads with MiXCR anew, one entry per CDR3 protein. The repertoire holds approximately 1,000,000 distinct CDR3 sequences, with more than 25% as singletons. The source was cultured CD8+ T cells from PBMCs, collected from culture after CMV antigen stimulation. These TCRs come from a human donor in good health (CMV status not recorded). Some clones in this sample may be carry-over from other donors' samples. Both conserved end residues are part of each CDR3. Each record gives: V gene, D gene, J gene, clone size, CDR3 protein, CDR3 DNA. The D gene is left open where the match is weak. A clone size is listed for some rows: how often the clone was seen (once, few, many), or a class if it is expanded.

v_gene: TRBV9
d_gene: -
j_gene: TRBJ2-5
abundance: few
CDR3aa: CASSVGPPYRETQYF
CDR3nt: TGTGCCAGCAGCGTGGGGCCACCCTATAGAGAGACCCAGTACTTC

v_gene: TRBV11-2
d_gene: TRBD1
j_gene: TRBJ2-5
abundance: few
CDR3aa: CASSPSDRGLETQYF
CDR3nt: TGTGCCAGCAGCCCGTCGGACAGGGGCCTGGAGACCCAGTACTTC

v_gene: TRBV7-7
d_gene: -
j_gene: TRBJ2-1
abundance: -
CDR3aa: CASSLGSWPGNNEQFF
CDR3nt: TGTGCTAGCAGCTTAGGATCTTGGCCAGGGAACAATGAGCAGTTCTTC

v_gene: TRBV7-6
d_gene: -
j_gene: TRBJ1-4
abundance: few
CDR3aa: CASRRGNEKLFF
CDR3nt: TGTGCCAGCAGAAGGGGTAATGAAAAACTGTTTTTT

v_gene: TRBV7-6
d_gene: TRBD1
j_gene: TRBJ1-2
abundance: once
CDR3aa: CASSSTRDRENGYTF
CDR3nt: TGTGCCAGCAGCTCGACCAGAGACAGGGAAAATGGCTACACCTTC

v_gene: TRBV6-6
d_gene: -
j_gene: TRBJ2-2
abundance: -
CDR3aa: CASSYSTGIPGGELFF
CDR3nt: TGTGCCAGCAGTTACTCGACCGGGATCCCGGGGGGGGAGCTGTTTTTT

v_gene: TRBV7-6
d_gene: -
j_gene: TRBJ2-1
abundance: -
CDR3aa: CASSLDRALDEQFF
CDR3nt: TGTGCCAGCAGCTTAGACAGGGCTCTGGATGAGCAGTTCTTC

v_gene: TRBV25-1
d_gene: TRBD1
j_gene: TRBJ2-5
abundance: -
CDR3aa: CASSAHRGRETQYF
CDR3nt: TGTGCCAGCAGTGCGCACAGGGGACGAGAGACCCAGTACTTC

v_gene: TRBV6-1
d_gene: -
j_gene: TRBJ2-1
abundance: -
CDR3aa: CANRDPLYNEQFF
CDR3nt: TGTGCCAACCGGGACCCGCTCTACAATGAGCAGTTCTTC

v_gene: TRBV5-1
d_gene: TRBD1
j_gene: TRBJ1-1
abundance: few
CDR3aa: CASSLAGQQTEAFF
CDR3nt: TGCGCCAGCAGCTTGGCGGGACAGCAAACTGAAGCTTTCTTT

v_gene: TRBV6-6
d_gene: -
j_gene: TRBJ2-3
abundance: -
CDR3aa: CASSVDGTTDTQYF
CDR3nt: TGTGCCAGCAGCGTAGACGGAACCACAGATACGCAGTATTTT

v_gene: TRBV6-1
d_gene: -
j_gene: TRBJ2-1
abundance: -
CDR3aa: CASSELGPHEQFF
CDR3nt: TGTGCCAGCAGTGAACTGGGCCCCCATGAGCAGTTCTTC

v_gene: TRBV20-1
d_gene: -
j_gene: TRBJ1-3
abundance: few
CDR3aa: CSAHGGYSGNTIYF
CDR3nt: TGCAGTGCTCATGGGGGCTACTCTGGAAACACCATATATTTT

v_gene: TRBV11-2
d_gene: -
j_gene: TRBJ1-5
abundance: few
CDR3aa: CASSPEGGLGNQPQHF
CDR3nt: TGTGCCAGCAGCCCAGAAGGTGGGTTAGGCAATCAGCCCCAGCATTTT

v_gene: TRBV7-6
d_gene: TRBD1
j_gene: TRBJ2-2
abundance: many
CDR3aa: CASSPGGSGELFF
CDR3nt: TGTGCCAGCAGCCCAGGGGGCTCCGGGGAGCTGTTTTTT

v_gene: TRBV29-1
d_gene: -
j_gene: TRBJ1-2
abundance: -
CDR3aa: CSVGTRYGYTF
CDR3nt: TGCAGCGTTGGGACACGATATGGCTACACCTTC

v_gene: TRBV27
d_gene: -
j_gene: TRBJ2-1
abundance: -
CDR3aa: CASSLAGRDYNEQFF
CDR3nt: TGTGCCAGCAGTTTAGCGGGCCGTGATTACAATGAGCAGTTCTTC

v_gene: TRBV29-1
d_gene: TRBD1
j_gene: TRBJ2-6
abundance: few
CDR3aa: CSVVGDSIFSGANVLTF
CDR3nt: TGCAGCGTTGTGGGGGACAGCATCTTCTCTGGGGCCAACGTCCTGACTTTC

v_gene: TRBV4-2
d_gene: -
j_gene: TRBJ2-3
abundance: few
CDR3aa: CASSQDLGSTDTQYF
CDR3nt: TGTGCCAGCAGCCAAGATCTCGGTAGCACAGATACGCAGTATTTT

v_gene: TRBV13
d_gene: -
j_gene: TRBJ2-1
abundance: -
CDR3aa: CASSYNLGGPNNEQFF
CDR3nt: TGTGCCAGCAGCTATAACCTAGGGGGGCCTAACAATGAGCAGTTCTTC

v_gene: TRBV6-8
d_gene: -
j_gene: TRBJ1-4
abundance: -
CDR3aa: CASSYTWALREKLFF
CDR3nt: TGTGCCAGCAGTTACACCTGGGCCCTCAGAGAAAAACTGTTTTTT

v_gene: TRBV20-1
d_gene: TRBD1
j_gene: TRBJ1-2
abundance: few
CDR3aa: CSARDRGGQGPNYGYTF
CDR3nt: TGCAGTGCTAGAGATCGGGGGGGACAGGGCCCTAACTATGGCTACACCTTC

v_gene: TRBV27
d_gene: -
j_gene: TRBJ2-1
abundance: -
CDR3aa: CATAFGSEQFF
CDR3nt: TGTGCCACCGCTTTTGGAAGTGAGCAGTTCTTC

v_gene: TRBV7-9
d_gene: TRBD1
j_gene: TRBJ1-1
abundance: many
CDR3aa: CASSIFRGQGTEAFF
CDR3nt: TGTGCCAGCAGCATTTTCAGGGGGCAGGGGACTGAAGCTTTCTTT

v_gene: TRBV6-6
d_gene: -
j_gene: TRBJ2-7
abundance: -
CDR3aa: CASSYGGTNEQYF
CDR3nt: TGTGCCAGCAGTTACGGAGGGACCAACGAGCAGTACTTC

v_gene: TRBV4-3
d_gene: -
j_gene: TRBJ2-2
abundance: -
CDR3aa: CASSQAGHPNTGELFF
CDR3nt: TGCGCCAGCAGCCAAGCGGGACACCCTAACACCGGGGAGCTGTTTTTT

v_gene: TRBV6-2/TRBV6-3
d_gene: -
j_gene: TRBJ1-5
abundance: few
CDR3aa: CASSYSGLAAQHF
CDR3nt: TGTGCCAGCAGTTACTCAGGACTGGCAGCCCAGCATTTT

v_gene: TRBV28
d_gene: TRBD2
j_gene: TRBJ2-2
abundance: -
CDR3aa: CASSFELIAGGSGGELFF
CDR3nt: TGTGCCAGCAGTTTCGAATTGATAGCGGGGGGGAGCGGCGGGGAGCTGTTTTTT

v_gene: TRBV20-1
d_gene: -
j_gene: TRBJ1-2
abundance: -
CDR3aa: CSARDRNNNYGYTF
CDR3nt: TGCAGTGCTAGAGATCGAAACAATAACTATGGCTACACCTTC

v_gene: TRBV12-3/TRBV12-4
d_gene: -
j_gene: TRBJ1-3
abundance: -
CDR3aa: CASNTGNSGNTIYF
CDR3nt: TGTGCCAGCAATACAGGGAACTCTGGAAACACCATATATTTT

v_gene: TRBV7-8
d_gene: -
j_gene: TRBJ1-2
abundance: -
CDR3aa: CASSLAGDVYGYTF
CDR3nt: TGTGCCAGCAGCTTGGCAGGGGATGTCTATGGCTACACCTTC

v_gene: TRBV7-8
d_gene: -
j_gene: TRBJ1-2
abundance: few
CDR3aa: CASTSGNRDGRIYGYTF
CDR3nt: TGTGCCAGCACCTCTGGCAACCGGGACGGAAGGATCTATGGCTACACCTTC

v_gene: TRBV9
d_gene: TRBD1
j_gene: TRBJ2-5
abundance: -
CDR3aa: CASSVDRVSAQYF
CDR3nt: TGTGCCAGCAGCGTTGACAGGGTGTCCGCCCAGTACTTC

v_gene: TRBV29-1
d_gene: -
j_gene: TRBJ1-1
abundance: -
CDR3aa: CSVEDRLGMNTEAFF
CDR3nt: TGCAGCGTTGAAGATCGGTTAGGAATGAACACTGAAGCTTTCTTT

v_gene: TRBV5-6
d_gene: TRBD1
j_gene: TRBJ1-2
abundance: few
CDR3aa: CASSHGTGGGYTF
CDR3nt: TGTGCCAGCAGTCACGGGACAGGCGGTGGCTACACCTTC

v_gene: TRBV10-3
d_gene: -
j_gene: TRBJ1-3
abundance: -
CDR3aa: CAILGTGPSGNTIYF
CDR3nt: TGTGCCATTCTTGGGACGGGCCCCTCTGGAAACACCATATATTTT

v_gene: TRBV27
d_gene: -
j_gene: TRBJ2-2
abundance: -
CDR3aa: CASSTGATGELFF
CDR3nt: TGTGCCAGCAGTACGGGAGCCACCGGGGAGCTGTTTTTT

v_gene: TRBV28
d_gene: -
j_gene: TRBJ1-1
abundance: -
CDR3aa: CASSPYNYGAFF
CDR3nt: TGTGCCAGCAGTCCCTACAACTATGGGGCTTTCTTT

v_gene: TRBV9
d_gene: -
j_gene: TRBJ1-2
abundance: -
CDR3aa: CASSGGEPSNYGYTF
CDR3nt: TGTGCCAGCAGCGGCGGGGAACCGAGTAACTATGGCTACACCTTC

v_gene: TRBV4-1
d_gene: -
j_gene: TRBJ2-7
abundance: -
CDR3aa: CASSKTGTETYEQYF
CDR3nt: TGCGCCAGCAGCAAAACCGGGACCGAGACCTACGAGCAGTACTTC

v_gene: TRBV29-1
d_gene: -
j_gene: TRBJ1-2
abundance: -
CDR3aa: CSVVGLNGYTF
CDR3nt: TGCAGCGTTGTAGGGCTGAATGGCTACACCTTC

v_gene: TRBV29-1
d_gene: TRBD1
j_gene: TRBJ2-1
abundance: -
CDR3aa: CSVATGAGSYNEQFF
CDR3nt: TGCAGCGTCGCGACAGGGGCGGGTTCCTACAATGAGCAGTTCTTC

v_gene: TRBV7-8
d_gene: -
j_gene: TRBJ1-5
abundance: many
CDR3aa: CASSPEDRTNQPQHF
CDR3nt: TGTGCCAGCAGCCCTGAGGACAGAACCAATCAGCCCCAGCATTTT

v_gene: TRBV7-9
d_gene: TRBD1
j_gene: TRBJ2-7
abundance: few
CDR3aa: CASSPRDRLYEQYF
CDR3nt: TGTGCCAGCAGCCCTAGGGACAGATTATACGAGCAGTACTTC

v_gene: TRBV4-3
d_gene: TRBD1
j_gene: TRBJ1-1
abundance: few
CDR3aa: CASSRGQGADTEAFF
CDR3nt: TGCGCCAGCAGCCGTGGACAGGGGGCAGATACTGAAGCTTTCTTT

v_gene: TRBV7-9
d_gene: -
j_gene: TRBJ1-2
abundance: -
CDR3aa: CASSLAVGYGYTF
CDR3nt: TGTGCCAGCAGCTTAGCAGTTGGCTATGGCTACACCTTC

v_gene: TRBV4-1
d_gene: -
j_gene: TRBJ2-6
abundance: few
CDR3aa: CASSQGSTGANVLTF
CDR3nt: TGCGCCAGCAGCCAGGGATCCACTGGGGCCAACGTCCTGACTTTC

v_gene: TRBV29-1
d_gene: -
j_gene: TRBJ1-2
abundance: -
CDR3aa: CSVEVGPGRNYGYTF
CDR3nt: TGCAGCGTTGAAGTAGGGCCGGGACGGAACTATGGCTACACCTTC

v_gene: TRBV27
d_gene: -
j_gene: TRBJ2-4
abundance: -
CDR3aa: CASSFGGLSKNIQYF
CDR3nt: TGTGCCAGCAGTTTTGGGGGTCTAAGCAAAAACATTCAGTACTTC

v_gene: TRBV27
d_gene: -
j_gene: TRBJ2-1
abundance: -
CDR3aa: CASSLSPGIYNEQFF
CDR3nt: TGTGCCAGCAGTCTCTCGCCGGGAATTTACAATGAGCAGTTCTTC

v_gene: TRBV11-2
d_gene: -
j_gene: TRBJ2-2
abundance: few
CDR3aa: CASSPSRYSNTGELFF
CDR3nt: TGTGCCAGCAGCCCGTCAAGATACTCGAACACCGGGGAGCTGTTTTTT

v_gene: TRBV4-1
d_gene: -
j_gene: TRBJ1-1
abundance: few
CDR3aa: CASSHPGNTEAFF
CDR3nt: TGCGCCAGCAGCCACCCAGGGAACACTGAAGCTTTCTTT

v_gene: TRBV7-8
d_gene: -
j_gene: TRBJ1-2
abundance: -
CDR3aa: CASSLKQNYGYTF
CDR3nt: TGTGCCAGCAGCTTAAAACAGAACTATGGCTACACCTTC

v_gene: TRBV7-6
d_gene: -
j_gene: TRBJ1-5
abundance: -
CDR3aa: CTSSLGVNQPQHF
CDR3nt: TGTACCAGCAGCCTGGGCGTCAATCAGCCCCAGCATTTT

v_gene: TRBV23-1
d_gene: TRBD2
j_gene: TRBJ2-5
abundance: few
CDR3aa: CARRRVTYNQLSGQETQYF
CDR3nt: TGCGCCCGTCGAAGAGTAACCTACAATCAGCTTAGCGGGCAAGAGACCCAGTACTTC

v_gene: TRBV7-2
d_gene: TRBD2
j_gene: TRBJ2-7
abundance: many
CDR3aa: CASSLEGLAAYEQYF
CDR3nt: TGTGCCAGCAGCTTAGAGGGACTAGCGGCCTACGAGCAGTACTTC

v_gene: TRBV13
d_gene: -
j_gene: TRBJ1-1
abundance: -
CDR3aa: CASSTRQKNTEAFF
CDR3nt: TGTGCCAGCAGCACTCGACAGAAAAACACTGAAGCTTTCTTT

v_gene: TRBV27
d_gene: TRBD1
j_gene: TRBJ1-2
abundance: -
CDR3aa: CASAPPGDRVYGYTF
CDR3nt: TGTGCCAGCGCTCCCCCCGGGGACAGGGTCTACGGCTACACCTTC

v_gene: TRBV7-2
d_gene: -
j_gene: TRBJ1-5
abundance: many
CDR3aa: CASSLRGKSNQPQHF
CDR3nt: TGTGCCAGCAGCTTAAGAGGGAAAAGCAATCAGCCCCAGCATTTT

v_gene: TRBV12-3/TRBV12-4
d_gene: TRBD2
j_gene: TRBJ2-5
abundance: -
CDR3aa: CASSFIMLAGGQGETQYF
CDR3nt: TGTGCCAGCAGTTTTATTATGCTAGCGGGGGGGCAGGGAGAGACCCAGTACTTC